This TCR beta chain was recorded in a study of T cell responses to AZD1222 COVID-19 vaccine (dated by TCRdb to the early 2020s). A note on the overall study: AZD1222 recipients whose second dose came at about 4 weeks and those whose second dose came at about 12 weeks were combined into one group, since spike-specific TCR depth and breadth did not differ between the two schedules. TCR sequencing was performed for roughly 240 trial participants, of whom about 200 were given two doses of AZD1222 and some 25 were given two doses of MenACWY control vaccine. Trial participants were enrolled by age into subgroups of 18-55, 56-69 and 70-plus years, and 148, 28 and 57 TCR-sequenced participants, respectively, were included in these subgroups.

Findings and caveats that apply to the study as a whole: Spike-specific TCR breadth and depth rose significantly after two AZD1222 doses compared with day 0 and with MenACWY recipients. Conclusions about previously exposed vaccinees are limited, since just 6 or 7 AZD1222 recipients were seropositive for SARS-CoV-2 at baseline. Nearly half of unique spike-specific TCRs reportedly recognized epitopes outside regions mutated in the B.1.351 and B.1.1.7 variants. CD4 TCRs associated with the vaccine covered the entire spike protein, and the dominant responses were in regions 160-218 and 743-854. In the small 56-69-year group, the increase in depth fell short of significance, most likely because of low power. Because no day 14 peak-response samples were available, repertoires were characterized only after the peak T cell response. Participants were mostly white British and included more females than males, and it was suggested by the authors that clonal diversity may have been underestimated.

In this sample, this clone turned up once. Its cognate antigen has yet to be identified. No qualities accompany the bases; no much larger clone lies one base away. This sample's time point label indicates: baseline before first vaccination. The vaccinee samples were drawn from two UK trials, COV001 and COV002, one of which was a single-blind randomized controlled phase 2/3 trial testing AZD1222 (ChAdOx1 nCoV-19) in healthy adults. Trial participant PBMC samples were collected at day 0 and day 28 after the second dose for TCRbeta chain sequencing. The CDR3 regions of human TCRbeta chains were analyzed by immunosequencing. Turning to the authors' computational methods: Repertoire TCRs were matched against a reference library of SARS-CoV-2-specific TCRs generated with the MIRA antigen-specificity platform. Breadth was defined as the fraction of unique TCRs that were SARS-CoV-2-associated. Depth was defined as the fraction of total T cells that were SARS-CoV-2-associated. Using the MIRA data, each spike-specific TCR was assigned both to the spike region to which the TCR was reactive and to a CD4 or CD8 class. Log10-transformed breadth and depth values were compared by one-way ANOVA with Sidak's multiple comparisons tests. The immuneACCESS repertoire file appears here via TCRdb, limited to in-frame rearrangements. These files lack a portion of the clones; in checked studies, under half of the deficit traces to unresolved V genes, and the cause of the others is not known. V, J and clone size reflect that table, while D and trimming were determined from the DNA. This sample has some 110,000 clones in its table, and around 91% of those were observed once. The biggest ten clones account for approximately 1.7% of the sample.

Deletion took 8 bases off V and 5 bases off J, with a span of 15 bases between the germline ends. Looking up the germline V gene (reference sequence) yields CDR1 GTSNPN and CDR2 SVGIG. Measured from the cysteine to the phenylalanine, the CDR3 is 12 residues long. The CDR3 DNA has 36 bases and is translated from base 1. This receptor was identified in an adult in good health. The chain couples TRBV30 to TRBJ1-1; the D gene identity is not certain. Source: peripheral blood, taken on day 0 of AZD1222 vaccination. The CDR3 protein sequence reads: CAAQDGRTEAFF. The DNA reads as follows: TGTGCCGCGCAGGACGGGCGGACTGAAGCTTTCTTT.